This T cell receptor beta chain was sequenced for a study of T cell responses to AZD1222 COVID-19 vaccine. Regarding the study as a whole: Spike-specific TCRs gained breadth and depth after people received two AZD1222 doses. Clonal diversity was possibly underestimated, and white British individuals and females predominated among donors. Spike-wide vaccine-associated CD4 TCRs dominated at 160-218 and 743-854.

The table came from immunoSEQ multiplex PCR; TCRdb's copy has only in-frame clones and leaves some out. The repertoire includes 150,000 or so clones, roughly 92% of them detected once, and approximately 2.5% sits in the top ten. The V segment lost 4 bases and the J segment 0 bases; nucleotides outside the gene matches: 5. The CDR3 contains 15 residues. Germline CDR1 is SGDLS and CDR2 is YYNGEE. Concerning this clone: Its target is unknown.

The origin of this receptor is an adult in good health. Sequencing used peripheral blood, obtained on day 0 of AZD1222 vaccination. The chain combines TRBV9 with TRBJ1-1; TRBD1 agrees at 8 bases. The CDR3 sequence is CASSRDRPMNTEAFF. The CDR3 bases are TGTGCCAGCAGCAGGGACAGGCCAATGAACACTGAAGCTTTCTTT.